The 30 T cell receptor beta chains below come from one sample, sequenced in a study of shared clonotypes between healthy human individuals. CD45RO-negative CD8 cells positively selected for CCR7 made up the naive population, which excluded terminally differentiated effector memory CD45RA+ cells. Measured with immunoSEQ multiplex PCR; TCRdb has only the in-frame clones, and not every one. The sample consists of roughly 770,000 clones, about 96% of them appearing once. Sequencing used naive CD8+ T cells sorted from blood. The source of these receptors is a man aged 25-45 years in good health.

Worth noting for this clone: One junction end disagrees with the germline gene, perhaps due to a read error. The V gene is TRBV7-7, the J gene TRBJ2-2; D is perhaps TRBD2 (7 bases). CDR1 is SSHAT, CDR2 FNYEAQ, per germline (reference sequence). This CDR3 is 18 amino acids long. The CDR3 sequence: CASSPTRGAGANTGELFF. The CDR3 nucleotides read TGTGCTAGCAGCCCGACCCGGGGGGCGGGAGCGAACACCGGGGAGCTGTTTTTT.

V is TRBV18 and J is TRBJ2-7; D tentatively fits TRBD1 or TRBD2 (6 bases each). This CDR3 is built from 14 residues. Germline V gene lookup returns CDR1 KGHSH and CDR2 LQKENI. V lost 5 bases and J 6 bases, leaving 17 bases between the germline ends. The CDR3: CASSMGGQRGEQYF. DNA of the CDR3: TGTGCCAGCTCAATGGGGGGACAACGTGGCGAGCAGTACTTC.

The chain joins TRBV28 to TRBJ1-2; possibly TRBD1 for D (6 bases). V gave up 5 bases and J gave up 4 bases, with 14 bases separating them. CDR1 MDHEN and CDR2 SYDVKM come from the germline V gene. This CDR3 contains 14 residues. DNA for the CDR3: TGTGCCAGCAGTCTCGGACAGTTTCTCTATGGCTACACCTTC. This translates into CASSLGQFLYGYTF.

The chain is built from TRBV6-1 and TRBJ1-1; D possibly corresponds to TRBD1 (6 bases). The V end lost 10 bases, the J end lost 4 bases, and 22 bases lay between the germline ends. The CDR3 is 15 residues long. CDR1 is MNHNS and CDR2 is SASEGT in the germline V gene. The CDR3 nucleotides are TGTGCCAACCAACCGTTGCAGGGGACTACCACTGAAGCTTTCTTT. This encodes CANQPLQGTTTEAFF.

V is TRBV11-3 and J is TRBJ2-3; 12 bases align to TRBD1. V shed 6 bases, J shed 5 bases, and the junction held 3 bases outside the gene matches. The CDR3 totals 14 residues. Looked up from germline, CDR1 is SGHNT and CDR2 is YENEEA. This chain's CDR3 is CASSRDRGQDTQYF. The CDR3 coding sequence is TGTGCCAGCAGTCGGGACAGGGGGCAAGATACGCAGTATTTT.

The genes are TRBV9 and TRBJ2-1; maybe TRBD1 (5 bases). V dropped 5 bases and J dropped 8 bases, with 11 bases sitting between them. CDR3 length: 12 residues. Germline V gene sequence: CDR1 SGDLS, CDR2 YYNGEE. The CDR3 bases are TGTGCCAGCAGTTATAGGGGCGATGAGCAGTTCTTC. It encodes CASSYRGDEQFF.

This sequence joins TRBV29-1 and TRBJ2-1; TRBD2 aligns across 9 bases. This CDR3 has 13 amino acids. J was trimmed by 5 bases and V by 4 bases; bases with no gene match: 3. Germline values: CDR1 SQVTM, CDR2 ANQGSEA. CDR3: CSVVWTSDNEQFF. The CDR3 region has the DNA TGCAGCGTTGTCTGGACTAGCGACAATGAGCAGTTCTTC.

The CDR3 DNA reads as TGTGCCAGCAGCTTGGAGGGACTAGCGGGGAATGAGCAGTTCTTC. The encoded protein is CASSLEGLAGNEQFF. The rearrangement joins TRBV5-4 to TRBJ2-1, with 13 bases matching TRBD2. This CDR3 is built from 15 residues. The germline V gene encodes CDR1 SGHNT and CDR2 YYREEE (reference sequence). With V trimmed by 0 bases and J by 7 bases, 1 base remained unmatched.

CDR3: CASSDFWGTQYF. The CDR3 DNA follows: TGTGCCAGCAGCGACTTCTGGGGTACGCAGTATTTT. The V call is TRBV9, the J call TRBJ2-3; D remains ambiguous. Trimming took off 3 bases at V and 8 bases at J, with 10 bases between the two ends. Germline-derived CDR1 and CDR2 are SGDLS and YYNGEE. The CDR3 is made up of 12 amino acids.

This chain uses TRBV7-8 with TRBJ2-1; D is unresolved. The V gene's germline CDR1 is SGHVS and CDR2 FQNEAQ. This CDR3 has 12 amino acids. V gave up 5 bases and J gave up 8 bases, with 10 bases separating them. Here the CDR3 DNA reads TGTGCCAGCAGCCGACGCGAAGATGAGCAGTTCTTC. Its protein is CASSRREDEQFF.

The chain carries TRBV27 and TRBJ1-2; 7 bases are a match to TRBD1. After removal of 2 bases from V and 2 bases from J, the junction contained 2 bases not matched to a gene. Germline assignment: CDR1 MNHEY and CDR2 SMNVEV (reference sequence). The CDR3 covers 14 residues. The CDR3 is CASSLAGQNYGYTF. The CDR3 bases are TGTGCCAGCAGTTTAGCGGGACAGAACTATGGCTACACCTTC.

This clone has a single count. The chain is built from TRBV19 and TRBJ2-7, with a possible D match to TRBD1 (6 bases). V gave up 7 bases and J gave up 6 bases, with 13 bases separating them. This CDR3 region has 12 residues. From germline, CDR1 is LNHDA and CDR2 SQIVND (reference sequence). The CDR3 sequence: CASTTAGAEQYF. The DNA of the CDR3 is TGTGCCAGTACCACGGCAGGGGCCGAGCAGTACTTC.

The chain couples TRBV5-8 to TRBJ1-3, with D uncertain. CDR3 size: 13 residues. Between the trimmed V and J ends, which lost 1 base and 3 bases, there was a span of 5 bases. Germline V gene data show CDR1 as SGHTS and CDR2 as YDEGEE. The CDR3 DNA is TGTGCCAGCAGCTTGTGGGGTGGAAACACCATATATTTT. This encodes CASSLWGGNTIYF.

The chain has TRBV5-6 and TRBJ2-7; TRBD2 is a possible D gene (5 bases). The length of the CDR3 is 14 residues. Per the germline V gene, CDR1 is SGHDT and CDR2 is YYEEEE. V lost 9 bases to trimming and J lost 2 bases, with 18 bases between them. DNA of the CDR3: TGTGCCACCACGGGCGGGCCATTTCCCTACGAGCAGTACTTC. This sequence encodes CATTGGPFPYEQYF.

This chain joins TRBV13 and TRBJ2-5; TRBD2 might be the D (6 bases). CDR3 length: 13 amino acids. V lost 9 bases to trimming and J lost 4 bases, with 15 bases between them. From germline, CDR1 is PRHDT and CDR2 FYEKMQ (reference sequence). CDR3 loop: CASTLGGAETQYF. The CDR3 bases are TGTGCCAGTACCCTGGGCGGGGCAGAGACCCAGTACTTC.

The rearrangement links TRBV11-2 to TRBJ1-1; D is unresolved. This CDR3 spans 18 amino acids. Germline V gene lookup returns CDR1 SGHAT and CDR2 FQNNGV. V was trimmed by 2 bases and J by 1 base, leaving 20 bases between them. In DNA form, the CDR3 reads TGTGCCAGCAGCTTAACGTTCCGTCTACAAGTCGGGAACACTGAAGCTTTCTTT. It encodes CASSLTFRLQVGNTEAFF.

J is TRBJ2-1 and V is TRBV5-6, with TRBD2 matching 7 bases. V was pared by 2 bases and J by 7 bases, with 6 bases of the junction left unmatched. Germline V gene data show CDR1 as SGHDT and CDR2 as YYEEEE. The CDR3 contains 14 residues. The CDR3 DNA follows: TGTGCCAGCAGCTTTGGCGGGAGAAGGAATGAGCAGTTCTTC. Translation gives CASSFGGRRNEQFF.

J is TRBJ2-7 and V is TRBV10-3, with 10 bases matching TRBD2. Trimming took 2 bases from V and 5 from J; bases not matched to a gene: 6. The length of the CDR3 is 15 residues. Germline V gene sequence: CDR1 ENHRY, CDR2 SYGVKD. The CDR3 protein is CAISETGTSVHEQYF. CDR3 nucleotide sequence: TGTGCCATCAGTGAGACCGGGACTAGCGTCCACGAGCAGTACTTC.

This chain uses TRBV7-9 with TRBJ2-1, with D perhaps matching TRBD2 (6 bases). The CDR3 length is 15 residues. The germline V and J ends were trimmed by 0 bases and 4 bases, with 10 bases remaining between them. Germline values: CDR1 SEHNR, CDR2 FQNEAQ (reference sequence). The DNA for the CDR3 is TGTGCCAGCAGCTTAGCGCTAGCGCTGTACAATGAGCAGTTCTTC. This sequence encodes CASSLALALYNEQFF.

The V gene is TRBV4-3, the J gene TRBJ2-7; TRBD2 aligns across 9 bases. Germline V CDR1 and CDR2: LGHNA, YSLEER. This CDR3 contains 18 residues. V lost 0 bases and J lost 0; bases outside the gene matches: 9. The CDR3 loop is CASSQDRGTSGLSYEQYF. The DNA of the CDR3 is TGCGCCAGCAGCCAAGACAGGGGAACTAGCGGGCTCTCCTACGAGCAGTACTTC.

The chain couples TRBV6-5 to TRBJ1-1, with 7 positions matching TRBD1. The CDR3 spans 14 residues. The ends lost 2 bases at V and 5 bases at J; junction bases unmatched: 5. Germline V CDR1 and CDR2: MNHEY, SVGAGI. The CDR3 DNA follows: TGTGCCAGCAGTTACGGGCAGGGGGGTACTGAAGCTTTCTTT. As protein: CASSYGQGGTEAFF.

The chain employs TRBV4-1 and TRBJ1-1; maybe TRBD1 (6 bases). V gave up 0 bases and J gave up 8 bases, with 16 bases separating them. Germline V CDR1 and CDR2: MGHRA, YSYEKL. The CDR3 length is 15 residues. Here the CDR3 DNA reads TGCGCCAGCAGCCAAGACAGGGGTGATAGTAGGGAAGCTTTCTTT. Amino acid sequence: CASSQDRGDSREAFF.

This clone appeared once. This sequence joins TRBV7-9 and TRBJ2-7, with no clear D. The CDR3 length is 14 residues. Per germline, CDR1 SEHNR and CDR2 FQNEAQ (reference sequence). The ends were cut back, 1 base at V and 0 bases at J, with 7 bases in the middle. The CDR3 protein is CASSLEFSSYEQYF. CDR3 bases: TGTGCCAGCAGCTTAGAGTTCAGCTCCTACGAGCAGTACTTC.

The V call is TRBV27, the J call TRBJ2-2; unclear D gene. The CDR3 runs 14 residues. Per the germline V gene, CDR1 is MNHEY and CDR2 is SMNVEV (reference sequence). The V gene lost 1 base and the J gene lost 3 bases, with 6 bases spanning the gap. The CDR3: CASSLLQHTGELFF. In nucleotides, the CDR3 is TGTGCCAGCAGTTTATTACAGCACACCGGGGAGCTGTTTTTT.

On this clone: Different DNA sequences within this sample yield the same CDR3. The rearrangement uses TRBV4-3 and TRBJ2-7, with 7 bases aligning to TRBD1. V was clipped by 4 bases and J by 2 bases; unmatched bases: 5. The germline V gene encodes CDR1 LGHNA and CDR2 YSLEER. The CDR3 is made up of 14 amino acids. CDR3 DNA sequence: TGCGCCAGCAGCCTACGCACAGGGGCCTACGAGCAGTACTTC. Protein sequence: CASSLRTGAYEQYF.

This chain connects TRBV7-9 to TRBJ2-1; the match to TRBD2 covers 7 bases. The V segment lost 1 base and the J segment 4 bases; nucleotides outside the gene matches: 4. Germline values: CDR1 SEHNR, CDR2 FQNEAQ (reference sequence). The CDR3 runs 15 residues. The CDR3 loop is CASSLVAGMYNEQFF. The CDR3 DNA reads TGTGCCAGCAGCTTAGTAGCGGGCATGTACAATGAGCAGTTCTTC.

In its sample, this clone was seen once. The chain has TRBV6-1 and TRBJ2-7; weak D call: TRBD1 (7 bases). Germline CDR1 MNHNS, CDR2 SASEGT. The CDR3 contains 15 residues. V was clipped by 6 bases and J by 2 bases, with 17 bases between them. CDR3 in DNA: TGTGCCAGCAGCGCCCATGACAGGGAGGCCTACGAGCAGTACTTC. Translating it yields CASSAHDREAYEQYF.

The V gene is TRBV5-1, the J gene TRBJ1-1; perhaps TRBD1 as D (5 bases). This CDR3 has 13 residues. V was pared by 2 bases and J by 7 bases, with 12 bases between. Germline V CDR1 and CDR2: SGHRS, YFSETQ. The DNA of the CDR3 is TGCGCCAGCAGCTTCAATAAGGGGAATGAAGCTTTCTTT. Translation: CASSFNKGNEAFF.

The chain links TRBV27 to TRBJ2-1, with TRBD2 identical over 9 bases. V gave up 3 bases and J gave up 0 bases; unmatched junction bases: 3. The CDR3 is 16 amino acids. Germline values: CDR1 MNHEY, CDR2 SMNVEV (reference sequence). CDR3 nucleotide sequence: TGTGCCAGCAGTTTTGCTAGCGGGACCTCCTACAATGAGCAGTTCTTC. Translation gives CASSFASGTSYNEQFF.

The V call is TRBV11-2, the J call TRBJ1-1; weak D call: TRBD1 (6 bases). Trimming left V 5 bases short and J 2 bases short, with 15 bases between. The CDR3 is made up of 15 amino acids. Germline CDR1 SGHAT, CDR2 FQNNGV. CDR3 residues: CASSPSRGQNTEAFF. The CDR3 DNA sequence: TGTGCCAGCAGCCCCAGTAGGGGACAAAACACTGAAGCTTTCTTT.